Listed here are 13 T cell receptor beta chains from one sample, sequenced in a study of shared clonotypes between healthy human individuals. In the naive CD8 group, cells lacked CD45RO and were positively selected for CCR7, so terminally differentiated effector memory CD45RA+ cells were left out. Sequenced by immunoSEQ multiplex PCR; TCRdb stores in-frame clones only, minus some. Among about 2 million clones listed, about 95% were seen once. What was sequenced was naive CD8+ T cells sorted from blood. The source is a man aged 18 to 29 in good health.

V and J are TRBV27 and TRBJ2-7, with TRBD1 matching over 11 bases. From germline, CDR1 is MNHEY and CDR2 SMNVEV (reference sequence). The CDR3 has 15 amino acids. With V trimmed by 4 bases and J by 4 bases, 6 bases remained unmatched. The CDR3 here is CASSSPGQGVYEQYF. The DNA of the CDR3 is TGTGCCAGCAGTTCTCCGGGACAGGGGGTGTACGAGCAGTACTTC.

The rearrangement links TRBV20-1 to TRBJ2-1; 7 nucleotides agree with TRBD2. Germline values: CDR1 DFQATT, CDR2 SNEGSKA (reference sequence). There are 11 residues in the CDR3. The junction had 4 bases not matched to a gene; V was cut back by 5 bases and J by 9 bases. CDR3: CSAGEGAEQFF. CDR3 nucleotide sequence: TGCAGTGCTGGGGAGGGTGCTGAGCAGTTCTTC.

The chain uses TRBV4-1 and TRBJ2-7; the D gene is possibly TRBD2 (5 bases). Deletions cut 0 bases from V and 2 bases from J, with 11 bases between. Germline CDR1 and CDR2: MGHRA and YSYEKL. The CDR3 runs to 15 residues. CDR3 sequence (DNA): TGCGCCAGCAGCCAAGATCCCGGACTTCCCTACGAGCAGTACTTC. Protein product: CASSQDPGLPYEQYF.

There are a few counts of this clone. The V call is TRBV7-2, the J call TRBJ1-6; D uncertain. The CDR3 length is 11 residues. The V end lost 3 bases, the J end lost 7 bases, and 1 base lay between the germline ends. In germline, CDR1 is SGHTA, CDR2 FQGNSA. Written as DNA, the CDR3 is TGTGCCAGCAGCTTGAATTCACCCCTCCACTTT. It translates to CASSLNSPLHF.

The chain links TRBV6-5 to TRBJ2-2; TRBD1 is a possible D gene (6 bases). The CDR3 totals 14 residues. CDR1 and CDR2 from the germline V gene are MNHEY and SVGAGI. Trimming removed 0 bases at V and 6 bases at J, with 8 bases between. The CDR3 is CASSYSDSAGELFF. DNA of the CDR3: TGTGCCAGCAGTTACTCGGACAGTGCCGGGGAGCTGTTTTTT.

The V and J genes are TRBV2 and TRBJ1-1; D gene unclear. CDR3 length: 13 amino acids. V lost 6 bases to trimming and J lost 1 base, with 9 bases between them. In germline, CDR1 is SNHLY, CDR2 FYNNEI. CDR3 in amino acids: CASRPEGNTEAFF. The CDR3 nucleotides are TGTGCCAGCAGGCCGGAGGGGAACACTGAAGCTTTCTTT.

V is TRBV28 and J is TRBJ1-6; 8 nucleotides align to TRBD1. Per germline, CDR1 MDHEN and CDR2 SYDVKM. The CDR3 covers 15 residues. The ends lost 2 bases at V and 9 bases at J; junction bases unmatched: 6. CDR3 region: CASSLGQGAGSPLHF. CDR3 DNA: TGTGCCAGCAGTTTAGGGCAGGGGGCCGGTTCACCCCTCCACTTT.

The chain recombines TRBV28 with TRBJ2-5; 9 bases line up with TRBD1. Trimming removed 6 bases from V and 5 bases from J; junction bases left unmatched: 10. Germline CDR1 MDHEN, CDR2 SYDVKM. The CDR3 has 15 amino acids. The CDR3 region has the DNA TGTGCCAGCAGCCTGGGGACAGGGATCGGGGAGACCCAGTACTTC. This sequence encodes CASSLGTGIGETQYF.

This chain links TRBV9 with TRBJ2-7, with D possibly TRBD2 on 6 matching bases. This CDR3 has 13 amino acids. CDR1 and CDR2 from the germline V gene are SGDLS and YYNGEE. The V end lost 7 bases, the J end lost 4 bases, and 15 bases lay between the germline ends. CDR3 region: CASGRGGAYEQYF. DNA of the CDR3: TGTGCCAGCGGAAGGGGAGGTGCTTACGAGCAGTACTTC.

The chain combines TRBV5-4 with TRBJ2-2; the match to TRBD2 covers 12 bases. This CDR3 is built from 16 residues. Germline CDR1 and CDR2: SGHNT and YYREEE (reference sequence). The J segment lost 6 bases and the V segment lost 4 bases, leaving 7 bases of the junction unmatched. The CDR3 spells CASSERLAGGAGELFF. The CDR3 bases are TGTGCCAGCAGCGAACGCCTAGCGGGAGGGGCCGGGGAGCTGTTTTTT.

The rearrangement uses TRBV2 and TRBJ2-1; 10 bases are a match to TRBD2. V trimming: 5 bases; J trimming: 2 bases; junction bases outside the gene matches: 3. Germline V gene data show CDR1 as SNHLY and CDR2 as FYNNEI. The CDR3 spans 15 residues. The CDR3 nucleotides read TGTGCCAGCAGTTTACTAGCGGGGACCTACAATGAGCAGTTCTTC. The encoded protein is CASSLLAGTYNEQFF.

The CDR3 region has the DNA TGTGCCAGCAGTTATCCAGGGGGTGAAGCTTTCTTT. Its translation is CASSYPGGEAFF. J is TRBJ1-1 and V is TRBV6-6, with TRBD1 identical over 7 bases. This CDR3 has 12 amino acids. V was pared by 3 bases and J by 7 bases, with 2 bases of the junction left unmatched. Germline V gives CDR1 MNHNY, CDR2 SVGAGI (reference sequence).

The chain carries TRBV6-1 and TRBJ2-2; 7 nucleotides line up with TRBD2. J gave up 2 bases and V 7 bases, and 4 bases lay outside the gene matches. This CDR3 contains 14 residues. In germline, CDR1 is MNHNS, CDR2 SASEGT. The CDR3 nucleotides are TGTGCCAGCAAGGGACTAACTAACACCGGGGAGCTGTTTTTT. Its translation: CASKGLTNTGELFF.